A selection of T cell receptor beta chains follows, all from one sample in a study of immune cell composition in non-small cell lung cancer. This table comes from immunoSEQ multiplex PCR, and its TCRdb copy is limited to in-frame clones, with some not included. The sample lists more than 3,000 clones; roughly 88% were seen once. Sequencing was performed on lung tumor tissue. The receptors stem from a human donor with non-small cell lung cancer. Each CDR3 is given with its conserved first and last residue. The D gene is left open where the match is weak. Clone size is given for some rows only: seen once, a few or many times, or a class if the clone is expanded.

v_call	cdr3_length	d_call	clone_size	j_call	cdr3_aa	cdr3_nt
TRBV6-6	15	NA	NA	TRBJ1-1	CASSSLDRSNTEAFF	TGTGCCAGCAGTTCGCTGGACAGATCGAACACTGAAGCTTTCTTT
TRBV5-4	15	TRBD1	once	TRBJ2-7	CASSQPGTGSYEQYF	TGTGCCAGCAGCCAACCCGGGACAGGCTCCTACGAGCAGTACTTC
TRBV4-1	17	TRBD1	NA	TRBJ1-6	CASSQVPRGRGNSPLHF	TGCGCCAGCAGCCAAGTCCCCAGGGGGCGCGGGAATTCACCCCTCCACTTT
TRBV23-1	15	NA	NA	TRBJ2-4	CASSQVRLLKNIQYF	TGCGCCAGCAGTCAAGTCAGATTGTTAAAAAACATTCAGTACTTC
TRBV11-2	17	TRBD1	NA	TRBJ1-1	CASSLDNSLGGNTEAFF	TGTGCCAGCAGCTTAGATAATAGTTTAGGGGGCAACACTGAAGCTTTCTTT
TRBV7-2	15	TRBD1	NA	TRBJ1-5	CASSSDRGSNQPQHF	TGTGCCAGCAGCTCTGACAGGGGTTCCAATCAGCCCCAGCATTTT
TRBV9	19	NA	NA	TRBJ2-2	CASSPIASWGRTNTGELFF	TGTGCCAGCAGCCCCATCGCGAGCTGGGGGCGAACCAACACCGGGGAGCTGTTTTTT
TRBV27	15	NA	NA	TRBJ2-4	CASSILSTGGNIQYF	TGTGCCAGCAGTATATTATCGACAGGCGGAAACATTCAGTACTTC
TRBV11-2	14	NA	NA	TRBJ2-2	CASSRLQDTGELFF	TGTGCCAGCAGCCGATTACAAGACACCGGGGAGCTGTTTTTT
TRBV5-1	14	NA	NA	TRBJ1-2	CASRDAMTRQGYTF	TGCGCCAGCCGAGATGCGATGACCCGACAAGGCTACACCTTC
TRBV7-2	16	TRBD2	NA	TRBJ2-3	CASSLGASGGTDTQYF	TGTGCCAGCAGCTTAGGGGCTAGCGGGGGCACAGATACGCAGTATTTT
TRBV7-6	18	TRBD1	NA	TRBJ1-1	CASSRRAPGQGASTEAFF	TGTGCCAGCAGCCGCCGAGCCCCGGGACAGGGGGCGAGTACTGAAGCTTTCTTT
TRBV2	12	NA	few	TRBJ1-1	CASSEGGTEAFF	TGTGCCAGCAGTGAGGGGGGAACTGAAGCTTTCTTT
TRBV7-8	17	TRBD1	NA	TRBJ2-4	CASSAPDREGGKNIQYF	TGTGCCAGCAGCGCACCGGACAGGGAAGGCGGAAAAAACATTCAGTACTTC
TRBV10-3	12	NA	NA	TRBJ1-4	CASGGLNEKLFF	TGTGCCTCCGGAGGACTTAATGAAAAACTGTTTTTT
TRBV5-1	17	TRBD2	NA	TRBJ2-1	CASTKTPRREGYNEQFF	TGCGCCAGCACTAAGACCCCCCGGCGGGAGGGATACAATGAGCAGTTCTTC
TRBV6-1	15	NA	NA	TRBJ2-1	CASSLKWDTSNEQFF	TGTGCCAGCAGCCTAAAGTGGGACACCAGCAATGAGCAGTTCTTC
TRBV7-6	14	TRBD1	NA	TRBJ2-5	CASSPGQVQETQYF	TGTGCCAGCAGCCCCGGACAGGTTCAAGAGACCCAGTACTTC
TRBV15	13	NA	NA	TRBJ1-6	CATSRQGNSPLHF	TGTGCCACCAGCAGACAGGGGAATTCACCCCTCCACTTT
TRBV6-1	15	NA	NA	TRBJ2-1	CASRVQISSYNEQFF	TGTGCCAGCAGGGTTCAAATTAGCTCCTACAATGAGCAGTTCTTC
TRBV11-3	14	TRBD1	NA	TRBJ1-1	CASSGGTGFTEAFF	TGTGCCAGCAGCGGGGGGACAGGGTTTACTGAAGCTTTCTTT
TRBV19	12	NA	NA	TRBJ1-1	CASNDMNTEAFF	TGTGCCAGTAACGACATGAACACTGAAGCTTTCTTT
TRBV29-1	13	TRBD1	NA	TRBJ1-6	CSASTGGESPLHF	TGCAGCGCCTCGACAGGGGGAGAATCACCCCTCCACTTT
TRBV7-9	15	NA	NA	TRBJ1-1	CASSLGGGANTEAFF	TGTGCCAGCAGCTTAGGCGGGGGGGCGAACACTGAAGCTTTCTTT